This T cell receptor (beta chain) was sequenced during a study of brain T cells in children with intractable seizures (dated by TCRdb to the early 2020s). Describing the broader study: Resected brain tissue from 45 to 60 pediatric epilepsy surgery cases was first screened for immune gene transcripts using a NanoString immunology panel. Among the approximately twelve selected surgery cases, pre-surgery blood was additionally sequenced for eight, leaving four cases with brain tissue only. Paper-wide results and their limitations: The top 50 brain clonotypes contained both public and private clones, and in each case the most abundant public CDR3 closely resembled known HCMV, EBV or influenza A epitope-specific CDR3s. Sequencing depth differed between pre- and post-surgery blood, so clones missing from the pre-surgery sample may reflect undersampling. Viral specificity was inferred only from CDR3 sequence similarity, and patients' HCMV serostatus was unknown.

The CDR1 and CDR2 encoded by the germline V gene (reference sequence) are MNHNY and SVGAGI. Relative to germline, V is missing 6 bases and J is missing 5 bases, with 13 bases of the junction outside any gene match. Inclusive of the bounding cysteine and phenylalanine, the CDR3 is 16 residues long. CDR3 DNA only is kept here, 48 bases in frame from base 1. The meaning of the sample's time point label: resected brain tissue, or blood drawn just prior to surgery. The surgery cases that showed the highest brain T cell transcript signatures were chosen for TCR beta chain sequencing of brain tissue, and of blood when it was available. Patients had been treated with at least one anti-epileptic drug before surgery. TCR-sequenced patients were children with drug-resistant epilepsy due to tuberous sclerosis complex, focal cortical dysplasia, Rasmussen encephalitis or hemimegalencephaly. Brain samples consisted of frozen blocks of fresh involved resected tissue obtained at epilepsy surgery. Bulk genomic DNA was extracted from unsorted brain tissue and whole blood with the Monarch genomic DNA purification kit.

TCR beta chain sequences were generated from genomic DNA using the immunoSEQ assay. For the original study's pipeline: CDR3 sequences not starting with the conserved framework cysteine at position 104 were manually removed. To get clonality, the normalized Shannon's Diversity Index was subtracted from one, giving values from 0 (maximal diversity) to 1 (oligoclonal). Differences in the frequency of the same CDR3 between samples, such as brain versus blood, were assessed with chi-squared comparison-of-proportions tests. Public clonotypes were found through immuneACCESS searches, while the VDJdb browser was used to judge similarity to known antiviral clonotypes. TCRdb's version of the immuneACCESS table is confined to in-frame rearrangements and falls short of the full clone set. An unresolved V gene accounts for under half of the shortfall where checked; the remainder is of unknown origin. V, J and clone size are taken as reported in that table, and D and trimming were inferred from the DNA itself. The sample table shows over a thousand clones, and approximately 83% are seen once. The top ten constitute 20% to 25% of the sample.

A note on this clone: Its antigen target is currently unknown. Base qualities are missing; no much larger clone stands one base away.

Sequencing used resected brain tissue, obtained at surgery. The TCR originated in a boy younger than 18 with focal cortical dysplasia and intractable seizures. Here the chain combines TRBV6-6 and TRBJ1-2, with 9 junctional bases fitting TRBD1. The CDR3 protein is CASSGTGRGSLYGYTF. The nucleotides read TGTGCCAGCAGCGGGACAGGGCGCGGGTCCCTTTATGGCTACACCTTC.